This T cell receptor beta chain was profiled in a study of blood T cell repertoires in COVID-19 (dated by TCRdb to 2019 to 2021). General notes on the study: Samples from collaborators originated in the United States, Italy and Spain and spanned both the acute and convalescent phases of COVID-19. The prospective study material was composed of cDNA or gDNA derived from T cells, B-cell-depleted T cells, or PBMCs. Subjects who had been exposed to COVID-19, were actively infected with it, or had recovered from it provided the deeply sampled blood TCRbeta repertoires that made up the dataset. The repertoires were made available in a free public database intended to serve as a resource for research on the immune response to SARS-CoV-2. The samples were drawn from two sources: the first 160 participants of the ongoing ImmuneRACE study, and some 1,300 subjects contributed by 6 global collaborators. Sample metadata almost always included a de-identified subject ID, COVID-19 status, age in years and sex. Where HLA class I and class II types were available, the types were taken from metadata supplied by the sample provider, not from assay-based typing. Broader findings and caveats from the paper: Clinical and demographic metadata were provided uncurated, with the amount varying by source and participant.

The collaborating institutions used their own protocols to collect whole blood in K2EDTA tubes. For TCRbeta analysis, collaborator samples were shipped as frozen whole blood, as isolated PBMCs, or as DNA extracted from either sample type. The immunoSEQ Assay, a bias-controlled multiplex PCR, was used to amplify TCRbeta CDR3 regions from genomic DNA. The published analysis was carried out like this. The number of nucleated cells in each sample was estimated from the amplification of reference gene primers within the assay. To quantify the absolute abundance of each unique TCRbeta CDR3 rearrangement, sequence reads were collapsed and filtered. For each sample, productive Simpson clonality was calculated by taking the square root of Simpson's diversity index across productive rearrangements. TCRdb re-hosts the immuneACCESS table, in-frame sequences only. Its copies lack some clones; in the studies checked, an unresolved V gene accounts for under half of them, and the cause for the rest is not known. Clonal size and the V and J genes are those of that table, whereas D and trimming came from the DNA. The sample includes about 160,000 clones, with approximately 81% observed a single time. Over 3% of the sample is in the top ten clones.

For this clone: Its recognized antigen is unknown. No base qualities exist here, and no much larger clone lies one base off it.

The sequenced sample was peripheral blood. The origin of this receptor is a human donor with acute or convalescent COVID-19. The donor label of this sample is uncertain.

The CDR3 protein sequence reads: CATKKKGYDYNEQFF. In nucleotide form, the sequence is TGTGCCACGAAAAAAAAGGGGTACGATTACAATGAGCAGTTCTTC. The chain links TRBV15 with TRBJ2-1; the D gene is perhaps TRBD1, from 5 matching bases. CDR1 and CDR2 were assigned from the germline V gene (reference sequence) as LNHNV and YYDKDF. Inclusive of the bounding cysteine and phenylalanine, the CDR3 is 15 residues long. Only the CDR3 DNA stays, 45 bases, in frame from base 1. A distance of 19 bases separates the germline ends of V and J, which lose 9 bases and 4 bases respectively.